The sequence of this T cell receptor (beta chain) was determined in a study of blood T cell repertoires in COVID-19. About the study: Acute-phase and convalescent COVID-19 samples originated in the United States, Italy and Spain. Sources were T cells, B-cell-depleted T cells, or PBMCs; the material itself was cDNA or gDNA.

The CDR3 consists of 14 residues. V was clipped by 3 bases and J by 5 bases; unmatched bases: 5. The germline V gene encodes CDR1 SGDLS and CDR2 YYNGEE. Original analysis: Cell counts per sample came from amplifying reference gene primers. Assay used: immunoSEQ multiplex PCR; TCRdb lists only in-frame clones, some missing. Clone size and the V and J calls come from that table; the DNA yielded D and trimming. Among 200,000 to 250,000 clones listed, about 83% were seen once. This sequence joins TRBV9 and TRBJ1-5; 7 nucleotides line up with TRBD1. This receptor was identified in a man between 25 and 39 years old who had recovered from COVID-19. Sequenced sample: peripheral blood. CDR3 protein: CASSATGLDQPQHF. CDR3 nucleotides: TGTGCCAGCAGCGCGACAGGGTTGGATCAGCCCCAGCATTTT.